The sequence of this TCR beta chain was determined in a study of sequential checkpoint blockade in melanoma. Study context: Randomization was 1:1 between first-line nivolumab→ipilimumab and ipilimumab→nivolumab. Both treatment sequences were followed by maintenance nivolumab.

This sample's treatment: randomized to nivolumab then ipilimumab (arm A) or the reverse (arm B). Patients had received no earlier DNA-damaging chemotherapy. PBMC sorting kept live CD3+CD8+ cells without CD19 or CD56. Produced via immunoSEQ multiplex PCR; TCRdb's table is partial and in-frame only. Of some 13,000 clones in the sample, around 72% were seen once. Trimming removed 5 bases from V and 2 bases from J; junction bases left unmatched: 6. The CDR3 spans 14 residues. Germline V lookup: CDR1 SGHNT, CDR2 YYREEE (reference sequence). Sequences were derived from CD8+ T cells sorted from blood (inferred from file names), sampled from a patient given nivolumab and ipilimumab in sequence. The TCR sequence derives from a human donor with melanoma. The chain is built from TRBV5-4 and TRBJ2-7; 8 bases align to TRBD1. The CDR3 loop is CASREDRGPYEQYF. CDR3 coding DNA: TGTGCCAGCAGGGAAGACAGGGGACCCTACGAGCAGTACTTC.